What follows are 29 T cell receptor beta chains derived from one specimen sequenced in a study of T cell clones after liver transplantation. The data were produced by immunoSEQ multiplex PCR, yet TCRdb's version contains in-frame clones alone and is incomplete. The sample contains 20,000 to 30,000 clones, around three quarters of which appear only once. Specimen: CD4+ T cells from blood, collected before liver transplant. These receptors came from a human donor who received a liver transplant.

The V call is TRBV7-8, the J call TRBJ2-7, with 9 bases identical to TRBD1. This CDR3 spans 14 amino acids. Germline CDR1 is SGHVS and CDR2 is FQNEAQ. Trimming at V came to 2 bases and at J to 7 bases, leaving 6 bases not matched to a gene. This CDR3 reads CASSLTQGAREQYF. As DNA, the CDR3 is TGTGCCAGCAGCTTAACACAGGGGGCACGGGAGCAGTACTTC. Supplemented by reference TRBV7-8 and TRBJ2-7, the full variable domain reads GAGVSQSPRYKVAKRGQDVALRCDPISGHVSLFWYQQALGQGPEFLTYFQNEAQLDKSGLPSDRFFAERPEGSVSTLKIQRTQQEDSAVYLCASSLTQGAREQYFGPGTRLTVT.

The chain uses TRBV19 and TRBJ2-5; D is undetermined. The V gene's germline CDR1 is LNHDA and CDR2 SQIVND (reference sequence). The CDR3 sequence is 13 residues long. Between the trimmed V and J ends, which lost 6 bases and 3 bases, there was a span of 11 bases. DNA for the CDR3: TGTGCCAGTAGAGGGCAGATAGAAGAGACCCAGTACTTC. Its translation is CASRGQIEETQYF.

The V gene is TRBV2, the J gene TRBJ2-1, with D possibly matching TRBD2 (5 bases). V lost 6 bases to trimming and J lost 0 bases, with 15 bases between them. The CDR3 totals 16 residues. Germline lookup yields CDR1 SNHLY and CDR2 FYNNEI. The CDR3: CASRADLGSSYNEQFF. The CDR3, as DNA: TGTGCCAGCAGGGCAGATTTGGGGAGCTCCTACAATGAGCAGTTCTTC.

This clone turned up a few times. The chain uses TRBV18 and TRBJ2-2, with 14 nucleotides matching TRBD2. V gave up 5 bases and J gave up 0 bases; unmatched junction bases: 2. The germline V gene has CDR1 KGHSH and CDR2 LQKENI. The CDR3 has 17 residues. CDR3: CASSSTSGGANTGELFF. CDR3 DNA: TGTGCCAGCTCATCGACTAGCGGGGGGGCGAACACCGGGGAGCTGTTTTTT.

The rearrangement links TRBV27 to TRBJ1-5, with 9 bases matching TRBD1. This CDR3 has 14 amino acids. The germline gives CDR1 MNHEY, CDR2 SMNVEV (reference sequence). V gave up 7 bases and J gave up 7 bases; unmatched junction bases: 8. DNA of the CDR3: TGTGCCAGCAACTCACAGGGGGCGGGACAGCCCCAGCATTTT. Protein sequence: CASNSQGAGQPQHF.

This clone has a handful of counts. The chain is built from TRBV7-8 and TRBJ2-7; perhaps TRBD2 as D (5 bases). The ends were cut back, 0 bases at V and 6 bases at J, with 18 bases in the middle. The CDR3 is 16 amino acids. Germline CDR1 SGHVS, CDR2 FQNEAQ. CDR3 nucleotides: TGTGCCAGCAGCTTAGCGCGGGTCACCGCTTCTGGCGAGCAGTACTTC. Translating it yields CASSLARVTASGEQYF.

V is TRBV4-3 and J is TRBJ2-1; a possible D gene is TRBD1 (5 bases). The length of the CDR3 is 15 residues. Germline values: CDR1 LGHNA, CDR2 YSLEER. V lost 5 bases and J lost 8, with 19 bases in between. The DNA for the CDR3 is TGCGCCAGCAGCATCCAGGGTAGTGCTATTCATGAGCAGTTCTTC. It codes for CASSIQGSAIHEQFF.

For the CDR3, the DNA is TGTGCCAGCGCAGGTAACTCCTACGAGCAGTACTTC. This translates into CASAGNSYEQYF. The V call is TRBV2, the J call TRBJ2-7, with D unclear. CDR3 length equals 12 residues. Looked up from germline, CDR1 is SNHLY and CDR2 is FYNNEI. V lost 8 bases and J 0 bases, leaving 8 bases between the germline ends.

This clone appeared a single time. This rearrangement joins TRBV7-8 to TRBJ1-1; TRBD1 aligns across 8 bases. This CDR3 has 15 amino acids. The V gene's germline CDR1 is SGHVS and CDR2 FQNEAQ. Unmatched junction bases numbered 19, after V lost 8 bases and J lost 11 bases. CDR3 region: CASQVVQMTGALAFF. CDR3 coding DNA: TGTGCCAGCCAGGTGGTCCAAATGACAGGGGCCCTGGCTTTCTTT.

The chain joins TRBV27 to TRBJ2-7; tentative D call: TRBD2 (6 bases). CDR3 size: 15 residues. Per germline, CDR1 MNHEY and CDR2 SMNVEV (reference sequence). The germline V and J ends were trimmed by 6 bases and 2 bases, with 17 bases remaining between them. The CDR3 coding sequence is TGTGCCAGCAGACCTTACCGGGACTCGACCTACGAGCAGTACGTC. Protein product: CASRPYRDSTYEQYV.

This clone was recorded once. CDR3 sequence reads: CASSLTGSTEAFF. The CDR3 DNA is TGTGCCAGCAGCCTGACAGGGAGCACTGAAGCTTTCTTT. J is TRBJ1-1 and V is TRBV6-1; the match to TRBD1 covers 7 bases. Germline trimming cut 6 bases from V and 4 bases from J; bases unmatched to any gene: 5. This CDR3 is 13 amino acids long. Germline V gene lookup returns CDR1 MNHNS and CDR2 SASEGT.

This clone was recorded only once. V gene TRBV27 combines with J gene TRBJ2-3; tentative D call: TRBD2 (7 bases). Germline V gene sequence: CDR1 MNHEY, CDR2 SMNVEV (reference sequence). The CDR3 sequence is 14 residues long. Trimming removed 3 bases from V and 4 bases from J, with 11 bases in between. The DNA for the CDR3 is TGTGCCAGCAGTTTGACGGGGGGCGCAGATACGCAGTATTTT. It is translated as CASSLTGGADTQYF.

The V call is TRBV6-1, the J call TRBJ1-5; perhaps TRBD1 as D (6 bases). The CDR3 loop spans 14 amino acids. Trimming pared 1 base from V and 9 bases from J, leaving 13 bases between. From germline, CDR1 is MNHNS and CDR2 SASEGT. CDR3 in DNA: TGTGCCAGCAGTGAAGAGGGGGGACGGCGGCCCCAGCATTTT. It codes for CASSEEGGRRPQHF.

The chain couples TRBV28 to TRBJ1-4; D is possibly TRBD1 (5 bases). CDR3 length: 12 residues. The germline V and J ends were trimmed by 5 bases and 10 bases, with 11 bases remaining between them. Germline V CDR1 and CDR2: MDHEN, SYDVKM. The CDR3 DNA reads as TGTGCCAGCAGTCTCAGGGCAGGAAAACTGTTTTTT. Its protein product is CASSLRAGKLFF.

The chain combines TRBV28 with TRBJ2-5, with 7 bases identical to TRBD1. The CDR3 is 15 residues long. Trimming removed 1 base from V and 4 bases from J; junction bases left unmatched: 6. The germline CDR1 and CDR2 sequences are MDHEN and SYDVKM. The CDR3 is CASSLSMTGSETQYF. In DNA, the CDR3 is TGTGCCAGCAGTTTATCCATGACAGGGTCAGAGACCCAGTACTTC. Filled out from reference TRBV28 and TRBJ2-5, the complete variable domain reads DVKVTQSSRYLVKRTGEKVFLECVQDMDHENMFWYRQDPGLGLRLIYFSYDVKMKEKGDIPEGYSVSREKKERFSLILESASTNQTSMYLCASSLSMTGSETQYFGPGTRLLVL.

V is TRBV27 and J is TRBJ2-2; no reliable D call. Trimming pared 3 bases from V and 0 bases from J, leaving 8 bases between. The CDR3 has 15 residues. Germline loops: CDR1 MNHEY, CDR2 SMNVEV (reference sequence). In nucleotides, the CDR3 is TGTGCCAGCAGTTTGGTCCACCCGAACACCGGGGAGCTGTTTTTT. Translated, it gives CASSLVHPNTGELFF.

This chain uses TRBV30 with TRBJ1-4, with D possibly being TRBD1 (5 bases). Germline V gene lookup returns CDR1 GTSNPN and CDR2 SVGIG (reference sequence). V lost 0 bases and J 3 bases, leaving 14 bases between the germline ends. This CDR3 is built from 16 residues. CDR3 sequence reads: CAWSVTRVSPNEKLFF. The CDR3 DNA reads TGTGCCTGGAGTGTGACCAGGGTGTCACCTAATGAAAAACTGTTTTTT. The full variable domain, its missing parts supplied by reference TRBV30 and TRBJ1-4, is SQTIHQWPATLVQPVGSPLSLECTVEGTSNPNLYWYRQAAGRGLQLLFYSVGIGQISSEVPQNLSASRPQDRQFILSSKKLLLSDSGFYLCAWSVTRVSPNEKLFFGSGTQLSVL.

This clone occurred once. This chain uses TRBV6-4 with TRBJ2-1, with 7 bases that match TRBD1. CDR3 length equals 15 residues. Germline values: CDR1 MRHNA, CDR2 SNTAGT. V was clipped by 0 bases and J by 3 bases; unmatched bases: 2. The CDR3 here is CASSDSAGGYNEQFF. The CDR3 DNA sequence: TGTGCCAGCAGTGACTCGGCAGGGGGCTACAATGAGCAGTTCTTC.

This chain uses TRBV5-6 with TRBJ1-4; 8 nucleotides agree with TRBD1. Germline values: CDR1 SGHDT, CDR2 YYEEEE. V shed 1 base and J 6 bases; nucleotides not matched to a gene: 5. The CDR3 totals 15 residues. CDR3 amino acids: CASSLRDRRDEKLFF. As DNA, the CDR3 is TGTGCCAGCAGCTTGCGGGACAGGAGAGATGAAAAACTGTTTTTT.

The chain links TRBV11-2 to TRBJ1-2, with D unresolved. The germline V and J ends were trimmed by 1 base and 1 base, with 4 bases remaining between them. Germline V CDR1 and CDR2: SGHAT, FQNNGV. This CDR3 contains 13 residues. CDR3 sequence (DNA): TGTGCCAGCAGCTTAGTACATAACTATGGCTACACCTTC. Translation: CASSLVHNYGYTF.

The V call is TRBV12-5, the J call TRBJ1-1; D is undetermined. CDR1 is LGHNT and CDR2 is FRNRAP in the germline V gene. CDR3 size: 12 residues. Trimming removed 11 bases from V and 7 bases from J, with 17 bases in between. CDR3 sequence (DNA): TGTGCTCCCTCTGAGCGGGCCCATGAAGCTTTCTTT. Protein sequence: CAPSERAHEAFF.

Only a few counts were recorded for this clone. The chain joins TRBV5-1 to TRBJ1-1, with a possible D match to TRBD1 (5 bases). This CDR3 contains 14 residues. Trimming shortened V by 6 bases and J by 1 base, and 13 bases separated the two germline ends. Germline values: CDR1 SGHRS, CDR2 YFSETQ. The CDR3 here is CASTQGGGNTEAFF. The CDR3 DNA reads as TGCGCCAGCACACAAGGTGGGGGGAACACTGAAGCTTTCTTT.

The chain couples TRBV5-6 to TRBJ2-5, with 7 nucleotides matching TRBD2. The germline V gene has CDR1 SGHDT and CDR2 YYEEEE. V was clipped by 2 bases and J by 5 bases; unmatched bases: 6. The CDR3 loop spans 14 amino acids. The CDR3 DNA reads TGTGCCAGCAGCTTTGATGCGGGAGAGGAGACCCAGTACTTC. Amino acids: CASSFDAGEETQYF.

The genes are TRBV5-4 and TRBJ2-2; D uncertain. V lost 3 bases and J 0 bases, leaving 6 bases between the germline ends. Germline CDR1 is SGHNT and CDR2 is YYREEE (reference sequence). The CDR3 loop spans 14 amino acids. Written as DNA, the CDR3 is TGTGCCAGCAGCTCGGAAGCGAACACCGGGGAGCTGTTTTTT. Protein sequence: CASSSEANTGELFF.

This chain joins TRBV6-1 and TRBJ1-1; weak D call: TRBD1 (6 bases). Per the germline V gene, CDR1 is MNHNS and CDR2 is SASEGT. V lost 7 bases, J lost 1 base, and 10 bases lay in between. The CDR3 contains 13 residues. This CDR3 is CASNAGANTEAFF. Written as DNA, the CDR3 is TGTGCCAGCAATGCGGGGGCGAACACTGAAGCTTTCTTT.

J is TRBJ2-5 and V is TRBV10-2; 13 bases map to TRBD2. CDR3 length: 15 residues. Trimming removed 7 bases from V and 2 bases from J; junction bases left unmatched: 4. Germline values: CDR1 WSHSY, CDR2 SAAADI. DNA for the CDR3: TGCGCCAGCAACGCGGGACTAGCGGGACAAGAGACCCAGTACTTC. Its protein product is CASNAGLAGQETQYF.

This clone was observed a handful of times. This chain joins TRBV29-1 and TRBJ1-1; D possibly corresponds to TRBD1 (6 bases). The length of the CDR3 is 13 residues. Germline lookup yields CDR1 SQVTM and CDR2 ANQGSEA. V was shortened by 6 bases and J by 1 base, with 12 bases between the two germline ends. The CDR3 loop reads CSVGDTRNTEAFF. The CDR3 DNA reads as TGCAGCGTGGGGGACACTAGGAACACTGAAGCTTTCTTT.

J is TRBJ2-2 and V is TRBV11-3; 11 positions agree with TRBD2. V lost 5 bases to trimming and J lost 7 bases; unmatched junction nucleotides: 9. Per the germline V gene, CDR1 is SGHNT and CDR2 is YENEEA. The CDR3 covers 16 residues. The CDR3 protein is CASSAQLAGAGGELFF. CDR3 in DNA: TGTGCCAGCAGCGCGCAACTAGCGGGAGCAGGCGGGGAGCTGTTTTTT.

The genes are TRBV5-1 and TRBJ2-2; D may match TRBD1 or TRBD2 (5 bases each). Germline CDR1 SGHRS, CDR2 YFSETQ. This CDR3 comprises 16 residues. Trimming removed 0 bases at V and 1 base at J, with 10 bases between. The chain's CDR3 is CASSLAGTGNTGELFF. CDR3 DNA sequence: TGCGCCAGCAGCTTGGCCGGGACGGGGAACACCGGGGAGCTGTTTTTT.